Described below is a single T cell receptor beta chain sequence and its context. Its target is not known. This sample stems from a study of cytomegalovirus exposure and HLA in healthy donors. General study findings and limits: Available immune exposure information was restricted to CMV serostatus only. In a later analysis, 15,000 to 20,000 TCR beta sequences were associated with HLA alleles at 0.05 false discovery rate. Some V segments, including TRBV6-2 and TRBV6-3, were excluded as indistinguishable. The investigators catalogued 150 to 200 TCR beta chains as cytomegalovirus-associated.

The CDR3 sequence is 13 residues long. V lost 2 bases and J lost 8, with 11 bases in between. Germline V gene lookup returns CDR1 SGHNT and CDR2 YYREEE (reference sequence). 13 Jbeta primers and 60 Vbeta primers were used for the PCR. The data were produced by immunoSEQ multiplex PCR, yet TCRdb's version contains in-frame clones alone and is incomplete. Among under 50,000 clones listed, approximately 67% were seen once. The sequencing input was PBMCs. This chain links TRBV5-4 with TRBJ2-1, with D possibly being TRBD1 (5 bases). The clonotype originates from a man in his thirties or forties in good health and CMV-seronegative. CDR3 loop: CASSFSGNDEQFF. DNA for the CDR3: TGTGCCAGCAGCTTCTCAGGGAACGATGAGCAGTTCTTC.